Below, 20 T cell receptor beta chains from the same sample are listed, as sequenced in a study of T cell repertoires in cytomegalovirus infection. TCRdb used MiXCR to reprocess the reads, holding one entry per CDR3 protein. In the table there are about 260,000 distinct CDR3 sequences, around 13% of which are singletons. The sequenced material came from PBMCs. Receptors originate from a human donor in good health (CMV status not recorded). Some clones in this sample may be carry-over from other donors' samples.

This clonotype was seen repeatedly, ten times or more. The chain employs TRBV5-1 and TRBJ2-1; 9 positions agree with TRBD1. With 0 bases clipped from V and 2 bases from J, the junction kept 3 bases outside the gene matches. There are 16 residues in the CDR3. Germline loops: CDR1 SGHRS, CDR2 YFSETQ. CDR3 bases: TGCGCCAGCAGCTTGGGACAGGGGGGGACCTACAATGAGCAGTTCTTC. It yields the protein CASSLGQGGTYNEQFF.

Ten or more counts support this clonotype. The V call is TRBV7-2, the J call TRBJ2-5, with D unclear. V dropped 4 bases and J dropped 4 bases, with 16 bases sitting between them. The CDR3 extends over 15 amino acids. Germline V gene data show CDR1 as SGHTA and CDR2 as FQGNSA. The CDR3 sequence: CASSSDSRALETQYF. The CDR3 DNA follows: TGTGCCAGCAGCTCCGACTCACGAGCCTTAGAGACCCAGTACTTC.

J is TRBJ1-3 and V is TRBV20-1; D possibly corresponds to TRBD1 (5 bases). V dropped 3 bases and J dropped 4 bases, with 10 bases sitting between them. CDR3 size: 13 residues. Looked up from germline, CDR1 is DFQATT and CDR2 is SNEGSKA (reference sequence). DNA of the CDR3: TGCAGTGCTAGTTCAGGGACCGGAAACACCATATATTTT. Protein product: CSASSGTGNTIYF.

This clonotype was detected only a few times. V is TRBV6-5 and J is TRBJ1-2, with D possibly being TRBD1 (5 bases). The CDR3 loop spans 16 amino acids. CDR1 and CDR2 from the germline V gene are MNHEY and SVGAGI. Trimming left V 4 bases short and J 4 bases short, with 19 bases between. For the CDR3, the DNA is TGTGCCAGCAGTTTCTCACCCTCCCTGGGGGGCTATGGCTACACCTTC. Residues: CASSFSPSLGGYGYTF.

This clonotype was detected ten times or more. The chain recombines TRBV14 with TRBJ2-7, with a weak D call TRBD2 (6 bases). The CDR3 consists of 17 residues. V dropped 2 bases and J dropped 7 bases, with 24 bases sitting between them. Looked up from germline, CDR1 is SGHDN and CDR2 is FVKESK. This CDR3 is CASSQSARLSPAGEQYF. The CDR3 DNA reads as TGTGCCAGCAGCCAATCAGCTCGACTCTCCCCGGCGGGAGAGCAGTACTTC.

This chain joins TRBV20-1 and TRBJ2-7, with 10 bases identical to TRBD2. This CDR3 spans 16 amino acids. The V gene's germline CDR1 is DFQATT and CDR2 SNEGSKA (reference sequence). After removal of 0 bases from V and 4 bases from J, the junction contained 9 bases not matched to a gene. As DNA, the CDR3 is TGCAGTGCTAGAGATCGAGCGGGGGGGCAGTTATACGAGCAGTACTTC. This gives the protein CSARDRAGGQLYEQYF.

This clonotype was seen many times. The V gene is TRBV14, the J gene TRBJ2-2; no reliable D call. Germline lookup yields CDR1 SGHDN and CDR2 FVKESK. Trimming stripped 1 base from V and 6 bases from J, with 12 bases between. The CDR3 loop spans 15 amino acids. CDR3 region: CASSQVGSVPGELFF. In DNA form, the CDR3 reads TGTGCCAGCAGCCAAGTTGGATCGGTTCCCGGGGAGCTGTTTTTT.

This clonotype was detected many times. The chain carries TRBV28 and TRBJ2-7; tentatively, D is TRBD1 (6 bases). Trimming removed 6 bases from V and 2 bases from J, with 20 bases in between. Germline CDR1 is MDHEN and CDR2 is SYDVKM. The CDR3 has 16 residues. CDR3 DNA: TGTGCCAGCAGACCAACCGTCCGGGACACGACCTACGAGCAGTACTTC. This encodes CASRPTVRDTTYEQYF.

This clonotype was observed at least ten times. The genes are TRBV7-2 and TRBJ1-4; 11 positions match TRBD1. The CDR3 extends over 14 amino acids. With 5 bases clipped from V and 8 bases from J, the junction kept 4 bases outside the gene matches. In germline, CDR1 is SGHTA, CDR2 FQGNSA. In nucleotides, the CDR3 is TGTGCCAGCAGCCGGACAGGGGGCAGAGAAAAACTGTTTTTT. It yields the protein CASSRTGGREKLFF.

This clonotype was recorded many times. The V gene is TRBV6-6, the J gene TRBJ1-1, with D possibly being TRBD1 (5 bases). Deletions cut 2 bases from V and 4 bases from J, with 11 bases between. The CDR3 contains 14 residues. CDR1 is MNHNY, CDR2 SVGAGI, per germline (reference sequence). CDR3 in DNA: TGTGCCAGCAGTTACGGGGGAGCAGGCACTGAAGCTTTCTTT. Its translation is CASSYGGAGTEAFF.

V is TRBV20-1 and J is TRBJ2-1; D is possibly TRBD1 (6 bases). The CDR3 has 12 amino acids. V was trimmed by 3 bases and J by 6 bases, leaving 9 bases between them. The germline V gene has CDR1 DFQATT and CDR2 SNEGSKA (reference sequence). This chain's CDR3 is CSASRGGNEQFF. DNA of the CDR3: TGCAGTGCTAGTCGAGGGGGCAATGAGCAGTTCTTC.

In this sample, this clonotype turned up a few times. This sequence joins TRBV7-9 and TRBJ2-7, with 8 positions matching TRBD2. Looked up from germline, CDR1 is SEHNR and CDR2 is FQNEAQ (reference sequence). V trimming: 6 bases; J trimming: 2 bases; junction bases outside the gene matches: 12. This CDR3 spans 16 amino acids. The chain's CDR3 is CASSSPTSGEAYEQYF. CDR3 bases: TGTGCCAGCAGTTCCCCCACTAGCGGCGAAGCCTACGAGCAGTACTTC.

This clonotype was seen ten or more times. The J gene is TRBJ2-3, the V gene TRBV6-1; 10 nucleotides align to TRBD2. The CDR3 runs to 16 residues. From germline, CDR1 is MNHNS and CDR2 SASEGT. After removal of 5 bases from V and 6 bases from J, the junction contained 11 bases not matched to a gene. In DNA, the CDR3 is TGTGCCAGCAGTCAGGAGCGGGGGGGCCGCAGGGATACGCAGTATTTT. Translating gives CASSQERGGRRDTQYF.

The chain employs TRBV20-1 and TRBJ2-4, with a tentative D call TRBD2 (5 bases). The V and J ends lost 0 bases and 15 bases respectively, with 12 bases between them. This CDR3 region has 11 residues. In germline, CDR1 is DFQATT, CDR2 SNEGSKA (reference sequence). The CDR3 loop is CSARDEGPRYF. The CDR3 DNA follows: TGCAGTGCTAGAGATGAGGGCCCGAGGTACTTC.

The V call is TRBV28, the J call TRBJ2-2; D may match TRBD1 or TRBD2 (6 bases each). This CDR3 has 12 residues. Germline loops: CDR1 MDHEN, CDR2 SYDVKM. The V and J ends lost 5 bases and 14 bases respectively, with 15 bases between them. CDR3 bases: TGTGCCAGCAGTCTAGTTGGAGGGACACTGTTTTTT. Protein product: CASSLVGGTLFF.

This clonotype has ten or more counts. The chain is built from TRBV28 and TRBJ1-5; D uncertain. Per the germline V gene, CDR1 is MDHEN and CDR2 is SYDVKM. The CDR3 sequence is 15 residues long. The V gene lost 5 bases and the J gene lost 4 bases, with 15 bases spanning the gap. The CDR3 sequence: CASSPWTAGNQPQHF. DNA of the CDR3: TGTGCCAGCAGTCCGTGGACGGCGGGGAATCAGCCCCAGCATTTT.

This clonotype came up many times. The CDR3 loop is CASSFDRGETQYF. Written as DNA, the CDR3 is TGTGCCAGCAGCTTCGACAGGGGAGAGACCCAGTACTTC. This sequence joins TRBV12-3 or TRBV12-4 and TRBJ2-5, with 8 bases fitting TRBD1. The CDR3 length is 13 residues. After removal of 6 bases from V and 4 bases from J, the junction contained 4 bases not matched to a gene.

With respect to this clonotype: Since a much larger clone is just one base distant, this may be a read error. V and J are TRBV6-6 and TRBJ2-5; 11 bases are a match to TRBD2. The CDR3 is 16 residues long. CDR1 and CDR2 from the germline V gene are MNHNY and SVGAGI (reference sequence). The DNA for the CDR3 is TGTGCCAGCAGTTCTAGCGGGGGGCTCGGAAAGGCGACCCTGTACTTC. Residues: CASSSSGGLGKATLYF.

The chain couples TRBV27 to TRBJ2-5; 8 positions match TRBD2. Germline values: CDR1 MNHEY, CDR2 SMNVEV (reference sequence). The V gene end was trimmed by 4 bases and the J gene end by 7 bases; junction bases not matched to a gene: 2. This CDR3 has 12 amino acids. The CDR3 nucleotides read TGTGCCAGCAGTTACGGGGGGGCGACCCAGTACTTC. Translating it yields CASSYGGATQYF.

This chain connects TRBV20-1 to TRBJ1-2; 8 bases fit TRBD1. The length of the CDR3 is 15 residues. J was trimmed by 6 bases and V by 2 bases; bases with no gene match: 11. Germline V gene data show CDR1 as DFQATT and CDR2 as SNEGSKA (reference sequence). For the CDR3, the DNA is TGCAGTGCTAGAAACATGGACAGGGAATATGATGGCTACACCTTC. This sequence encodes CSARNMDREYDGYTF.